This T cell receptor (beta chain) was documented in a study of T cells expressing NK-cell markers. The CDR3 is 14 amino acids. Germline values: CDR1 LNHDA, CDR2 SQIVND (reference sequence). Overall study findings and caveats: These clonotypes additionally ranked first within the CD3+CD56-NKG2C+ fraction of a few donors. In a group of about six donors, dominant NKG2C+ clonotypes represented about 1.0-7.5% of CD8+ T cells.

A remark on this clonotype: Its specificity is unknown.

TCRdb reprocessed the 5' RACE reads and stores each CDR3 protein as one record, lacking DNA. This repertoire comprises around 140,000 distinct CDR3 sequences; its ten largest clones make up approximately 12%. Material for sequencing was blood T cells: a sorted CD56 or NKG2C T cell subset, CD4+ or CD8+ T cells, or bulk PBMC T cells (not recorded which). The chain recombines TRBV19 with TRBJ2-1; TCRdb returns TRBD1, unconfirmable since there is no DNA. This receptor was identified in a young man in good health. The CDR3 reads CASSPGQGGREQFF.